Presented here are 27 T cell receptor beta chains from one specimen sequenced in a study of monozygotic twins with inflammatory bowel disease. With the 5' RACE reads reprocessed, TCRdb shows one record per CDR3 protein and no DNA. The sample has around 380,000 distinct CDR3 sequences. What was sequenced was blood. The receptor set was obtained from a human donor with ulcerative colitis or Crohn's disease, or a healthy co-twin of an affected twin (not recorded which).

This rearrangement joins TRBV12-3 or TRBV12-4 to TRBJ2-1; lacking DNA, the TRBD1 call made by TCRdb goes unchecked. The CDR3 consists of 13 residues. The CDR3 loop is CASIQDSNNEQFF.

V gene TRBV4-2 combines with J gene TRBJ2-1; TCRdb gives TRBD1 as the D gene, but with no DNA this cannot be confirmed. The CDR3 covers 14 residues. The V gene's germline CDR1 is LGHNA and CDR2 YNFKEQ. CDR3 residues: CASKETGIYNEQFF.

The chain carries TRBV29-1 and TRBJ1-5; TCRdb names TRBD1, which stays unverified in the absence of DNA. Per the germline V gene, CDR1 is SQVTM and CDR2 is ANQGSEA. CDR3 length equals 13 residues. The CDR3 region is CSVGAGDRQPQHF.

The chain carries TRBV4-3 and TRBJ2-2. The CDR3 spans 14 residues. CDR1 and CDR2 (germline): LGHNA, YSLEER. This CDR3 is CASSQEWGTGELFF.

J is TRBJ1-4 and V is TRBV7-2. Germline V gene data show CDR1 as SGHTA and CDR2 as FQGNSA. This CDR3 region has 20 residues. The CDR3 protein is CASSLAQAGTPAAANEKLFF. The entire variable domain, with the rest obtained from reference TRBV7-2 and TRBJ1-4, is as follows: GAGVSQSPSNKVTEKGKDVELRCDPISGHTALYWYRQSLGQGLEFLIYFQGNSAPDKSGLPSDRFSAERTGGSVSTLTIQRTQQEDSAVYLCASSLAQAGTPAAANEKLFFGSGTQLSVL.

The V call is TRBV29-1, the J call TRBJ2-7; no DNA is available, so the TRBD1 call from TCRdb remains unchecked. The CDR3 runs 14 residues. CDR1 is SQVTM and CDR2 is ANQGSEA in the germline V gene. CDR3 in amino acids: CSVGRGTPRDEQYF.

This chain links TRBV5-1 with TRBJ1-1. CDR3 length: 14 amino acids. The germline V gene encodes CDR1 SGHRS and CDR2 YFSETQ. CDR3 protein: CASSLGEVNTEAFF.

The chain carries TRBV24-1 and TRBJ2-3. Per germline, CDR1 KGHDR and CDR2 SFDVKD. CDR3 length equals 13 residues. The CDR3 is CATSDLGRDTQYF.

The chain is built from TRBV7-6 and TRBJ2-3; TCRdb indicates TRBD1, and absent DNA this call remains unverified. The CDR3 runs to 15 residues. Looked up from germline, CDR1 is SGHVS and CDR2 is FNYEAQ. This CDR3 is CASSFGGVGTDTQYF.

The chain combines TRBV10-3 with TRBJ1-1. The germline CDR1 and CDR2 sequences are ENHRY and SYGVKD. The CDR3 runs to 12 residues. This CDR3 reads CAISEANTEAFF.

The chain employs TRBV29-1 and TRBJ2-1; the TRBD2 assignment by TCRdb is unverifiable without DNA. This CDR3 has 13 residues. Germline CDR1 SQVTM, CDR2 ANQGSEA. The CDR3 is CSVLLASGNEQFF.

The chain uses TRBV20-1 and TRBJ2-1; the D gene TCRdb calls, TRBD2, cannot be checked with no DNA. Per germline, CDR1 DFQATT and CDR2 SNEGSKA (reference sequence). This CDR3 has 15 amino acids. The CDR3 spells CSAPNSGLAKNEQFF.

J is TRBJ2-2 and V is TRBV12-3 or TRBV12-4; no DNA is available, so the TRBD1 call from TCRdb remains unchecked. There are 17 residues in the CDR3. CDR3 residues: CASSFYWARRGTGELFF.

The chain employs TRBV7-3 and TRBJ2-1. CDR3 size: 16 residues. The germline gives CDR1 SGHTA, CDR2 FQGTGA. CDR3 in amino acids: CASSLRTGGAYNEQFF.

The chain combines TRBV5-4 with TRBJ2-7; the TCRdb call, TRBD1, lacks DNA for checking. Germline-derived CDR1 and CDR2 are SGHNT and YYREEE (reference sequence). The CDR3 has 14 residues. The CDR3 region is CASSPDRLRGEQYF.

The V call is TRBV5-1, the J call TRBJ2-2. Germline V lookup: CDR1 SGHRS, CDR2 YFSETQ. This CDR3 comprises 15 residues. The CDR3 here is CASSLGQTNTGELFF.

The chain recombines TRBV3-1 with TRBJ2-2; checking the TCRdb D call of TRBD2 is not possible without DNA. The CDR3 has 16 residues. From germline, CDR1 is LGHDT and CDR2 YNNKEL (reference sequence). Here the CDR3 reads CASTLGLAFNTGELFF.

The chain employs TRBV4-1 and TRBJ1-2. CDR1 and CDR2 (germline): MGHRA, YSYEKL. This CDR3 contains 14 residues. This CDR3 is CASSQAENADGYTF.

The gene calls are TRBV29-1 and TRBJ2-5; as DNA is missing, the TRBD2 call by TCRdb cannot be tested. Germline V gene lookup returns CDR1 SQVTM and CDR2 ANQGSEA. CDR3 size: 13 residues. CDR3 protein: CSVVKTSRETQYF.

The chain uses TRBV14 and TRBJ1-1; TCRdb's D gene call, TRBD1, goes unchecked for lack of DNA. The CDR3 totals 18 residues. Germline CDR1 SGHDN, CDR2 FVKESK. CDR3: CASSQGRLGTGRFTEAFF.

The chain employs TRBV5-1 and TRBJ1-2; the TCRdb D gene call, TRBD1, has no DNA to confirm it. This CDR3 is built from 15 residues. Germline V gene data show CDR1 as SGHRS and CDR2 as YFSETQ. The CDR3 reads CASSAGTGEVYGYTF.

The chain carries TRBV5-1 and TRBJ2-2; TCRdb outputs TRBD1, but without DNA this stays unchecked. CDR3 length: 14 residues. Germline V gene data show CDR1 as SGHRS and CDR2 as YFSETQ. Here the CDR3 reads CASGTGGNTGELFF.

The chain joins TRBV6-1 to TRBJ2-5; TCRdb's D call, TRBD1, is unchecked because there is no DNA. CDR1 is MNHNS, CDR2 SASEGT, per germline. This CDR3 has 14 amino acids. CDR3 in amino acids: CATRQGWGQETQYF.

The gene calls are TRBV4-2 and TRBJ1-2; the D gene TCRdb calls, TRBD1, cannot be checked with no DNA. CDR3 length equals 15 residues. Per germline, CDR1 LGHNA and CDR2 YNFKEQ. The CDR3 here is CASSRTGESTLGYTF.

The genes are TRBV27 and TRBJ1-6. This CDR3 contains 13 residues. Germline-derived CDR1 and CDR2 are MNHEY and SMNVEV (reference sequence). Here the CDR3 reads CASSFNSYSPLHF.

This rearrangement joins TRBV2 to TRBJ2-5; TCRdb's D call, TRBD2, is unchecked because there is no DNA. Germline V gene sequence: CDR1 SNHLY, CDR2 FYNNEI. CDR3 length: 15 amino acids. The chain's CDR3 is CASRTSGATRETQYF. Based on the CDR3 plus reference TRBV2 and TRBJ2-5, the full variable domain is EPEVTQTPSHQVTQMGQEVILRCVPISNHLYFYWYRQILGQKVEFLVSFYNNEISEKSEIFDDQFSVERPDGSNFTLKIRSTKLEDSAMYFCASRTSGATRETQYFGPGTRLLVL.

V and J are TRBV30 and TRBJ2-1; the TCRdb call, TRBD1, lacks DNA for checking. The CDR3 is 12 amino acids. The germline CDR1 and CDR2 sequences are GTSNPN and SVGIG (reference sequence). The CDR3 sequence is CAWSGPGNEQFF.